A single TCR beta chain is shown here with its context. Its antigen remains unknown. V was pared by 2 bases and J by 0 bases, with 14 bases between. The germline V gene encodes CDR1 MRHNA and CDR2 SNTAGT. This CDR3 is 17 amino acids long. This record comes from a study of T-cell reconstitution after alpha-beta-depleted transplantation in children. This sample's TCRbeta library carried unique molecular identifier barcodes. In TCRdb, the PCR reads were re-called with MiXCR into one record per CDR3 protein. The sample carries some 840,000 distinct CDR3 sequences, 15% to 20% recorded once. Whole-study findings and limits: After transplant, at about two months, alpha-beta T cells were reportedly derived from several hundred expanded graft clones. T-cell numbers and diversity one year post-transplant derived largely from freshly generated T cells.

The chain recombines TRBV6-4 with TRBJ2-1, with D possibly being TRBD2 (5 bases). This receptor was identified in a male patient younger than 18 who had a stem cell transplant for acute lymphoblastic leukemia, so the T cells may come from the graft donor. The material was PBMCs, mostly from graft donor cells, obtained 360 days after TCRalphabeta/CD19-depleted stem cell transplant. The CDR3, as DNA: TGTGCCAGCAGTGACCATTTCTCGGGAAGCTCCTACAATGAGCAGTTCTTC. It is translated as CASSDHFSGSSYNEQFF.